Included here is one TCR beta chain sequence, with context. Its antigen is not known. Its ends do not fully match the called genes, so a read error is possible. This specimen belongs to a study of post-analysis software for immune sequencing data. Across the study: Disease courses included relapsing-remitting, secondary progressive and progressive-relapsing multiple sclerosis.

The CDR3 sequence is 14 residues long. Germline CDR1 is SEHNR and CDR2 is FQNEAQ (reference sequence). Points from the study as a whole: Strong co-clustering by F measure was seen for same-batch samples. Among multiple sclerosis patients, normalized Chao1 diversity was significantly below that of controls. When patients were compared with controls, roughly five TRBV segments were more frequent, TRBV5-6, TRBV5-1 and TRBV20-1 among them.

Incorporated into the TCR beta cDNA libraries were unique molecular identifiers, which served to reduce PCR and sequencing biases. T cells, roughly 0.85 to 10 million of them, yielded around 460,000 cDNA molecules. TCRdb processed the PCR reads anew with MiXCR; each CDR3 protein has one entry. The table records about half a million distinct CDR3 sequences, roughly 46% of them present only once. The chain is built from TRBV7-9 and TRBJ2-3, with D possibly TRBD1 on 5 matching bases. This clonotype was obtained from a girl between 10 and 17 years old with multiple sclerosis. Sequenced: blood. The chain's CDR3 is CASSLATTTGTQYF. CDR3 sequence (DNA): TGTGCCAGCAGCTTAGCAACCACAACAGGTACGCAGTATTTT.